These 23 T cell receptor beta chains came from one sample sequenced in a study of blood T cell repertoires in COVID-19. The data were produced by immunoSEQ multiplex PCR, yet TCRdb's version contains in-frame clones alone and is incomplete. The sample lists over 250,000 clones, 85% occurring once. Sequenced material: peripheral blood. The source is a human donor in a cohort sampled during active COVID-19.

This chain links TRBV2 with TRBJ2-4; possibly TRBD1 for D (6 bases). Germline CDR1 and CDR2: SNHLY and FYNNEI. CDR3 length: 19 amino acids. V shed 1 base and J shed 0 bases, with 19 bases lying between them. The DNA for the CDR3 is TGTGCCAGCAGTGAAGACCGTCAGTGGACAGCGCTAGCCAAAAACATTCAGTACTTC. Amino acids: CASSEDRQWTALAKNIQYF.

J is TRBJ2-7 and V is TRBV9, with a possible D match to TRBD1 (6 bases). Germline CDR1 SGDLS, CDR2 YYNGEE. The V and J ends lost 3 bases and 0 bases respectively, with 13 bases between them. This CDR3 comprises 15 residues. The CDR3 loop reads CASSGAGAGSYEQYF. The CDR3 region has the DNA TGTGCCAGCAGCGGGGCAGGGGCGGGCTCCTACGAGCAGTACTTC.

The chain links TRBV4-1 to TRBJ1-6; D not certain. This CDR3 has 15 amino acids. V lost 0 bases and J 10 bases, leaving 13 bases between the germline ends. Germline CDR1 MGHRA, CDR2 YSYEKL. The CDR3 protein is CASSQDPLRGSPLHF. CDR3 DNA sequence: TGCGCCAGCAGCCAAGATCCCCTTAGAGGGTCACCCCTCCACTTT.

The CDR3 sequence: CASSSSGHPNYGYTF. The CDR3 DNA reads TGCGCCAGCAGCTCCTCGGGACATCCTAACTATGGCTACACCTTC. V gene TRBV5-1 combines with J gene TRBJ1-2; the D gene is possibly TRBD1 (6 bases). The CDR3 is 15 amino acids. V lost 3 bases and J lost 0, with 12 bases in between. The germline gives CDR1 SGHRS, CDR2 YFSETQ.

CDR3: CASNRGVVDSPLHF. The CDR3, as DNA: TGTGCCAGCAACCGGGGGGTGGTAGATTCACCCCTCCACTTT. V usage is TRBV28 and J usage is TRBJ1-6; D possibly corresponds to TRBD1 (5 bases). From germline, CDR1 is MDHEN and CDR2 SYDVKM. V shed 7 bases and J shed 8 bases, with 15 bases lying between them. The CDR3 runs 14 residues.

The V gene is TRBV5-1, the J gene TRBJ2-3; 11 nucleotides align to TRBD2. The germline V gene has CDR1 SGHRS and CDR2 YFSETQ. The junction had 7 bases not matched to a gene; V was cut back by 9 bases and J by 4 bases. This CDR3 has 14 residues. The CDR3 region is CATSTSGISDTQYF. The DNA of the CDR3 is TGCGCCACCTCGACTAGCGGGATATCAGATACGCAGTATTTT.

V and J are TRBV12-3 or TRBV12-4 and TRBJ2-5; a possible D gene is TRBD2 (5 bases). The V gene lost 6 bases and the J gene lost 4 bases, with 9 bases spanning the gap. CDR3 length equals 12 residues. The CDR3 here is CASREVGETQYF. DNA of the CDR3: TGTGCCAGCAGGGAGGTAGGAGAGACCCAGTACTTC.

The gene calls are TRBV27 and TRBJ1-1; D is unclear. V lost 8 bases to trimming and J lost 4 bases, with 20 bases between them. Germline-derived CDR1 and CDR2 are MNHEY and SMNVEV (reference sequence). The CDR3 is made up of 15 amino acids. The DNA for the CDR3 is TGTGCCAGCCGTACCGGGATCCCCTGGACCACTGAAGCTTTCTTT. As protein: CASRTGIPWTTEAFF.

In DNA, the CDR3 is TGTGCCAGTCAGAACAGGGGGCGATTAGCAGCTTTCTTT. It translates to CASQNRGRLAAFF. The chain couples TRBV19 to TRBJ1-1; 9 nucleotides agree with TRBD1. The junction had 11 bases not matched to a gene; V was cut back by 8 bases and J by 10 bases. The germline gives CDR1 LNHDA, CDR2 SQIVND (reference sequence). The CDR3 length is 13 residues.

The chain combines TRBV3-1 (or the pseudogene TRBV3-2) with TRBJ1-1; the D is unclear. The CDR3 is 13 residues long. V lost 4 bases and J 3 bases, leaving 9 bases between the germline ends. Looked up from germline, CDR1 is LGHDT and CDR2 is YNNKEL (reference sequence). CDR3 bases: TGTGCCAGCAGCCTTGGCCTCGACACTGAAGCTTTCTTT. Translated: CASSLGLDTEAFF.

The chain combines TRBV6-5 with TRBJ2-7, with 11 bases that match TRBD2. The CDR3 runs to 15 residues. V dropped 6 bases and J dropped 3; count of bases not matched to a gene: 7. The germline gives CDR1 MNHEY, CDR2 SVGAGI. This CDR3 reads CASSKPGTSGYEQYF. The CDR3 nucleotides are TGTGCCAGCAGCAAACCCGGGACTAGCGGCTACGAGCAGTACTTC.

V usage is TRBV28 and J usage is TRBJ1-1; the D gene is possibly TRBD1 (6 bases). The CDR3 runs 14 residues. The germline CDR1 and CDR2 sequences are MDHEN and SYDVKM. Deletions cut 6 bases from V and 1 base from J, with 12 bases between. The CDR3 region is CASRRTERNTEAFF. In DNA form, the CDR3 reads TGTGCCAGCAGGAGGACAGAAAGGAACACTGAAGCTTTCTTT.

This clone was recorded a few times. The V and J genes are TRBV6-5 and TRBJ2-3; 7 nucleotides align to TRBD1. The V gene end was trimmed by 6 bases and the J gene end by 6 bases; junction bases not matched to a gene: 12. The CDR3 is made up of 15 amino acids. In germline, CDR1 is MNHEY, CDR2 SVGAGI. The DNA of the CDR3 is TGTGCCAGCAGACAGACAGGGTTAATTATGGATACGCAGTATTTT. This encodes CASRQTGLIMDTQYF.

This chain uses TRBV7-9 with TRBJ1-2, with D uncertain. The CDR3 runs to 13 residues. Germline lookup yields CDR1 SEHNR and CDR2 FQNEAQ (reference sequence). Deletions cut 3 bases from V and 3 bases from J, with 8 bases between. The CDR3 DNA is TGTGCCAGCAGCTTCACGGACTACTATGGCTACACCTTC. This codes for CASSFTDYYGYTF.

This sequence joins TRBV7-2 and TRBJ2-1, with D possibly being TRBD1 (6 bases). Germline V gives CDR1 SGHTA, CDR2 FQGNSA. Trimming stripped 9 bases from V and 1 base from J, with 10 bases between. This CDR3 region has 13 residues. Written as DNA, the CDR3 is TGTGCCAGTGGGACACAATCCTACAATGAGCAGTTCTTC. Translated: CASGTQSYNEQFF.

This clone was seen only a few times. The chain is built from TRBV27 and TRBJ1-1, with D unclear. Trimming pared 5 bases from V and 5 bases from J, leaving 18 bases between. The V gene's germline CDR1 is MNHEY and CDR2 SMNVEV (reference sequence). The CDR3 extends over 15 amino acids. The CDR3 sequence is CASSPGGVSSTEAFF. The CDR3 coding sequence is TGTGCCAGCAGTCCGGGAGGAGTATCGAGTACTGAAGCTTTCTTT.

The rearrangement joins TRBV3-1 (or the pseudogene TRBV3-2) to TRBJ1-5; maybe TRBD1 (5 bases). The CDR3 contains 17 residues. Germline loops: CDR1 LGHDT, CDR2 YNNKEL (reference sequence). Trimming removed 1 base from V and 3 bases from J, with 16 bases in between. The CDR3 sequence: CASSQAGVGPFNQPQHF. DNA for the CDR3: TGTGCCAGCAGCCAAGCGGGGGTAGGACCCTTCAATCAGCCCCAGCATTTT.

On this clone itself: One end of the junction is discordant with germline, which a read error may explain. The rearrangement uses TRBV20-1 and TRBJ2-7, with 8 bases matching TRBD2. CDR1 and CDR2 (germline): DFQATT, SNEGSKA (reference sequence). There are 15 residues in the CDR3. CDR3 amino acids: CSASGSGGLSHEQYF. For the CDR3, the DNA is TGCAGTGCTAGTGGTTCGGGAGGGCTCTCCCACGAGCAGTACTTC.

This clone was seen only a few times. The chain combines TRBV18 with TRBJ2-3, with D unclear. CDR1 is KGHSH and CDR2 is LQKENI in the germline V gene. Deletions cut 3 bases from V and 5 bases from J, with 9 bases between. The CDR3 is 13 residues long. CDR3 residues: CASSPLRGDTQYF. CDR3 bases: TGTGCCAGCTCACCGCTTAGAGGAGATACGCAGTATTTT.

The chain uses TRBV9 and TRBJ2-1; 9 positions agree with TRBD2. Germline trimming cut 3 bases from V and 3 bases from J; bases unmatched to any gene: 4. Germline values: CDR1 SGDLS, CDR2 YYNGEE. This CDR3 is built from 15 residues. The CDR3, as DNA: TGTGCCAGCAGCGCCGGGACTAGCAGCTACAATGAGCAGTTCTTC. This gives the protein CASSAGTSSYNEQFF.

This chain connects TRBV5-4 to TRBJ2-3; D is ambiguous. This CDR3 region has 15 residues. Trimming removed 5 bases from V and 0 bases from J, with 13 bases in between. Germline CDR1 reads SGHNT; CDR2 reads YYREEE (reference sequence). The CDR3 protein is CASRPTSSSTDTQYF. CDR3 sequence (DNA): TGTGCCAGCAGACCTACTTCGTCTAGCACAGATACGCAGTATTTT. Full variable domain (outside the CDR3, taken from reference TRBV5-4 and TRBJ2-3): ETGVTQSPTHLIKTRGQQVTLRCSSQSGHNTVSWYQQALGQGPQFIFQYYREEENGRGNFPPRFSGLQFPNYSSELNVNALELDDSALYLCASRPTSSSTDTQYFGPGTRLTVL.

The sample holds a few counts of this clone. The CDR3 coding sequence is TGTGCCAGCATTGCGGGGGGGAAGGGGATGAACACTGAAGCTTTCTTT. Translating gives CASIAGGKGMNTEAFF. The chain combines TRBV27 with TRBJ1-1, with TRBD1 as a possible D gene (5 bases). The ends were cut back, 7 bases at V and 0 bases at J, with 18 bases in the middle. The CDR3 runs to 16 residues. CDR1 is MNHEY, CDR2 SMNVEV, per germline (reference sequence).

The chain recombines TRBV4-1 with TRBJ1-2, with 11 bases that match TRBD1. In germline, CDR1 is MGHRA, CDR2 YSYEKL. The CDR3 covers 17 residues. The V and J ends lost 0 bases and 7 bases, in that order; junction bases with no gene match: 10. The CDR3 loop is CASSQDQGTGGRSGYTF. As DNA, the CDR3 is TGCGCCAGCAGCCAAGATCAGGGGACAGGGGGAAGGAGTGGCTACACCTTC.